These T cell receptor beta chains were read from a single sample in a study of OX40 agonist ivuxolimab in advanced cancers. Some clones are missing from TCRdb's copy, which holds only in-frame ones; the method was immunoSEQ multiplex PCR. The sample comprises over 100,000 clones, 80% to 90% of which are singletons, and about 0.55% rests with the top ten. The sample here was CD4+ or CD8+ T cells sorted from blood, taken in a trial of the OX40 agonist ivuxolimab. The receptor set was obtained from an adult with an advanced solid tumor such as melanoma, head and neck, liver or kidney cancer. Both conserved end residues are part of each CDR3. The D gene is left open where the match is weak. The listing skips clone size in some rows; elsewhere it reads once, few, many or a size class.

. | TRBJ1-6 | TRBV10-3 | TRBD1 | CAIRDRADSPLHF | TGTGCCATTAGGGACAGGGCTGATTCACCCCTCCACTTT
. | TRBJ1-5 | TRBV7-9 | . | CASSSQGSSQPQHF | TGTGCCAGCAGCTCGCAGGGGTCTAGTCAGCCCCAGCATTTT
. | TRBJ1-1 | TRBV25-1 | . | CASTDGAFDTEAFF | TGTGCCAGCACGGACGGGGCTTTCGACACTGAAGCTTTCTTT
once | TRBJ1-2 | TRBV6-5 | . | CASSKRLASYVYTF | TGTGCCAGCAGTAAAAGACTGGCCAGCTATGTCTACACCTTC
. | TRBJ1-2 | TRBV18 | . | CASSPEGIGYGYTF | TGTGCCAGCTCACCCGAGGGGATCGGCTATGGCTACACCTTC
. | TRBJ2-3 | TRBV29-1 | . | CSVEATGTDTQYF | TGCAGCGTTGAAGCGACGGGGACAGATACGCAGTATTTT
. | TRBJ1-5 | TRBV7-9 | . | CASSLGLGSNQPQHF | TGTGCCAGCAGCTTAGGGCTGGGGAGCAATCAGCCCCAGCATTTT
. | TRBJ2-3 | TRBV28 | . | CASSFLQGGQYF | TGTGCCAGCAGTTTCCTCCAGGGCGGGCAGTATTTT
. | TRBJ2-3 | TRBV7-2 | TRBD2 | CASSLWTSGGARTDTQYF | TGTGCCAGCAGCTTATGGACTAGCGGGGGGGCCAGAACAGATACGCAGTATTTT
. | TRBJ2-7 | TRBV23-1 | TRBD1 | CASSKLIGTGGVEQYF | TGCGCCAGCAGTAAACTCATTGGGACAGGGGGCGTCGAGCAGTACTTC
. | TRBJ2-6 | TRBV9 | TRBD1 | CASSVVGGASGANVLTF | TGTGCCAGCAGCGTAGTAGGGGGCGCCTCTGGGGCCAACGTCCTGACTTTC
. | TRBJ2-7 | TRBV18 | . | CASSTGQIYEQYF | TGTGCCAGCTCAACAGGACAGATCTACGAGCAGTACTTC
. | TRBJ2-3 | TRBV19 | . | CASSVSWRADTQYF | TGTGCCAGTAGTGTTTCCTGGCGGGCAGATACGCAGTATTTT
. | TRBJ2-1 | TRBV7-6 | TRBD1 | CASSLFGTGGKYNEQFF | TGTGCCAGCAGCTTATTCGGGACAGGGGGCAAGTACAATGAGCAGTTCTTC
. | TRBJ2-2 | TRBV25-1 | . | CASSEWGRVSNTGELFF | TGTGCCAGCAGTGAATGGGGCAGGGTTTCGAACACCGGGGAGCTGTTTTTT
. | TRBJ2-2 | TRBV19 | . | CASWGTFVTGELFF | TGTGCCAGCTGGGGGACATTCGTAACCGGGGAGCTGTTTTTT